This passage covers 11 T cell receptor beta chains from one sample sequenced in a study of tumour-infiltrating T cells in Burkitt lymphoma. Sequencing used immunoSEQ multiplex PCR; TCRdb keeps in-frame clones, though not all of them. In the table there are several thousand clones, around 15% of which are singletons. Sequenced material: tumor tissue. The receptors were gathered from a human donor with Burkitt lymphoma.

This clone was counted only a few times. The chain is built from TRBV4-2 and TRBJ2-7; TRBD1 aligns across 10 bases. Germline lookup yields CDR1 LGHNA and CDR2 YNFKEQ. The V segment lost 1 base and the J segment 5 bases; nucleotides outside the gene matches: 5. The CDR3 is made up of 15 amino acids. CDR3 residues: CASSQGGQGVNEQYF. The CDR3 nucleotides read TGTGCCAGCAGCCAAGGCGGACAGGGGGTCAACGAGCAGTACTTC.

The chain recombines TRBV19 with TRBJ1-1; 8 positions agree with TRBD1. CDR3 length: 14 amino acids. From germline, CDR1 is LNHDA and CDR2 SQIVND (reference sequence). The V gene end was trimmed by 4 bases and the J gene end by 1 base; junction bases not matched to a gene: 2. CDR3 in DNA: TGTGCCAGTAGTAATCAGGGGGCGAACACTGAAGCTTTCTTT. Residues: CASSNQGANTEAFF.

V gene TRBV27 combines with J gene TRBJ2-1; D is ambiguous. From germline, CDR1 is MNHEY and CDR2 SMNVEV (reference sequence). The CDR3 runs to 11 residues. Between the trimmed V and J ends, which lost 4 bases and 6 bases, there was a span of 4 bases. The CDR3 is CASSSRNEQFF. CDR3 bases: TGTGCCAGCAGTTCACGCAATGAGCAGTTCTTC.

J is TRBJ2-7 and V is TRBV10-2, with a weak D call TRBD2 (5 bases). The CDR3 length is 14 residues. Trimming cost V 2 bases and J 0 bases, with 8 bases left between them. CDR1 is WSHSY, CDR2 SAAADI, per germline. The CDR3 sequence: CASSEDGSSYEQYF. The CDR3 coding sequence is TGCGCCAGCAGTGAGGATGGGAGCTCCTACGAGCAGTACTTC.

The chain combines TRBV6-5 with TRBJ2-7; no definite D call. CDR3 size: 11 residues. The V end lost 1 base, the J end lost 6 bases, and 4 bases lay between the germline ends. CDR1 MNHEY and CDR2 SVGAGI come from the germline V gene. CDR3 nucleotides: TGTGCCAGCAGTTACTTACGCGAGCAGTACTTC. Residues: CASSYLREQYF.

This clone was picked up a small number of times. This sequence joins TRBV7-2 and TRBJ2-7, with D unresolved. V lost 7 bases and J lost 1, with 14 bases in between. Germline V gene sequence: CDR1 SGHTA, CDR2 FQGNSA. The CDR3 is 14 residues long. CDR3 loop: CASTFDGRSYEQYF. The DNA for the CDR3 is TGTGCCAGCACCTTTGACGGACGGTCCTACGAGCAGTACTTC.

This clone occurred a few times. The chain recombines TRBV5-4 with TRBJ1-2; possible D gene TRBD1, 5 bases. V shed 5 bases and J shed 4 bases, with 12 bases lying between them. Germline V gene sequence: CDR1 SGHNT, CDR2 YYREEE (reference sequence). This CDR3 has 13 amino acids. CDR3 DNA: TGTGCCAGCAGAGTCGACAGTGCCTATGGCTACACCTTC. Its protein product is CASRVDSAYGYTF.

As concerns this clone: Sequence at one end of the junction differs from germline and may be a read error. The chain carries TRBV7-9 and TRBJ2-7; 12 nucleotides line up with TRBD2. The CDR3 spans 17 residues. The germline gives CDR1 SEHNR, CDR2 FQNEAQ (reference sequence). The CDR3 DNA reads TGTGCCAGCAGCCCCCGACTAGCGGGAGCCGCCTCCTACGAGCAATACTTC. This sequence encodes CASSPRLAGAASYEQYF.

This clone was detected only a few times. The CDR3 nucleotides read TGTGCCAGCAGTTTATTACCCACCCTAGGTCAGCCCCAGCATTTT. Protein: CASSLLPTLGQPQHF. This rearrangement joins TRBV28 to TRBJ1-5; no definite D call. Looked up from germline, CDR1 is MDHEN and CDR2 is SYDVKM. V was pared by 1 base and J by 6 bases, with 13 bases between. The CDR3 totals 15 residues.

The table lists this clone with a few counts. The rearrangement joins TRBV5-1 to TRBJ1-4, with D tentatively TRBD1 (5 bases). V lost 4 bases to trimming and J lost 6 bases, with 16 bases between them. The CDR3 runs 15 residues. The germline CDR1 and CDR2 sequences are SGHRS and YFSETQ. CDR3 amino acids: CASSAGIQDYEKLFF. The CDR3 DNA sequence: TGCGCCAGCAGCGCGGGTATACAGGATTATGAAAAACTGTTTTTT.

This clone turned up a few times. The chain joins TRBV5-1 to TRBJ2-1, with 12 positions matching TRBD2. Trimming took 4 bases from V and 4 from J; bases not matched to a gene: 6. The CDR3 is 16 residues long. Germline assignment: CDR1 SGHRS and CDR2 YFSETQ. The CDR3 sequence is CASSGDLAGGYNEQFF. The DNA of the CDR3 is TGCGCCAGCAGCGGGGATCTAGCGGGAGGGTACAATGAGCAGTTCTTC.